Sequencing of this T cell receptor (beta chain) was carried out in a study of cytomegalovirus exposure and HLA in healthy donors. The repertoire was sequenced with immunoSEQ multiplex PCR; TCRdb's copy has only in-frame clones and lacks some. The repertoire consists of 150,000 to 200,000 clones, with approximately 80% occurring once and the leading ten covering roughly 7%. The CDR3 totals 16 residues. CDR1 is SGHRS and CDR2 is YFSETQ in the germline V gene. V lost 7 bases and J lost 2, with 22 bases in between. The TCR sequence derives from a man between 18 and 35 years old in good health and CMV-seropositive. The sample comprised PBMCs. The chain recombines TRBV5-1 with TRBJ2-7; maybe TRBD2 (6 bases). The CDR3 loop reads CASGKVGGTYTYEQYF. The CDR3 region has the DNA TGCGCCAGCGGAAAGGTTGGGGGGACGTATACCTACGAGCAGTACTTC.